Below are 18 T cell receptor beta chains sequenced from a single sample in a study of TIL therapy for anti-PD-1-resistant metastatic lung cancer. The time point is: pre-treatment sample, taken before nivolumab and TIL therapy. This was the immunoSEQ v3 assay. This table comes from immunoSEQ multiplex PCR, and its TCRdb copy is limited to in-frame clones, with some not included. Among about 60,000 clones, around 86% were seen once, and the ten largest hold approximately 2.4%. Sequences were derived from blood, sampled at baseline. The receptors were gathered from a person between 25 and 80 years old with non-small cell lung cancer.

CDR3 sequence (DNA): TGCAGCGTGACGGGACAGACGTCCGGCGGGGAGCTGTTTTTT. Translation: CSVTGQTSGGELFF. V gene TRBV29-1 combines with J gene TRBJ2-2; 7 bases match TRBD1. Germline V gene sequence: CDR1 SQVTM, CDR2 ANQGSEA. The CDR3 consists of 14 residues. J lost 7 bases, V lost 6 bases, and 11 bases had no gene match.

This chain uses TRBV9 with TRBJ2-3, with D hard to call. In germline, CDR1 is SGDLS, CDR2 YYNGEE. Trimming cost V 2 bases and J 0 bases, with 7 bases left between them. This CDR3 contains 14 residues. The CDR3 is CASSVGSSTDTQYF. In nucleotides, the CDR3 is TGTGCCAGCAGCGTGGGCAGTAGCACAGATACGCAGTATTTT.

The CDR3, as DNA: TGTGCCAGCAGGAGCGGATTCTCTGGAAACACCATATATTTT. Protein sequence: CASRSGFSGNTIYF. The gene calls are TRBV27 and TRBJ1-3; D gene unclear. The V gene's germline CDR1 is MNHEY and CDR2 SMNVEV (reference sequence). The CDR3 totals 14 residues. V lost 6 bases to trimming and J lost 0 bases, with 9 bases between them.

This sequence joins TRBV6-5 and TRBJ1-3; D is unclear. The germline V and J ends were trimmed by 7 bases and 0 bases, with 10 bases remaining between them. Germline V gene sequence: CDR1 MNHEY, CDR2 SVGAGI. The CDR3 is 14 residues long. CDR3 residues: CASILEFSGNTIYF. The DNA of the CDR3 is TGTGCCAGCATTTTAGAGTTCTCTGGAAACACCATATATTTT.

V usage is TRBV6-1 and J usage is TRBJ1-6; the D gene is possibly TRBD1 (6 bases). This CDR3 is 11 amino acids long. CDR1 is MNHNS, CDR2 SASEGT, per germline. V lost 6 bases and J 13 bases, leaving 10 bases between the germline ends. CDR3 in DNA: TGTGCCAGCAGCCAAACAGGGCCCCTCCACTTT. Its translation is CASSQTGPLHF.

V gene TRBV27 combines with J gene TRBJ1-6; 8 bases align to TRBD1. After removal of 5 bases from V and 9 bases from J, the junction contained 9 bases not matched to a gene. Germline lookup yields CDR1 MNHEY and CDR2 SMNVEV (reference sequence). The length of the CDR3 is 15 residues. The CDR3 DNA sequence: TGTGCCAGCAGTCGGGAGCCCCAGGGGGCTTCACCCCTCCACTTT. It is translated as CASSREPQGASPLHF.

This clone appeared a single time. The gene calls are TRBV27 and TRBJ1-3; D is ambiguous. Trimming shortened V by 0 bases and J by 0 bases, and 6 bases separated the two germline ends. The CDR3 sequence is 15 residues long. Germline V CDR1 and CDR2: MNHEY, SMNVEV (reference sequence). The CDR3 DNA follows: TGTGCCAGCAGTTTATCCTTGGGCTCTGGAAACACCATATATTTT. It yields the protein CASSLSLGSGNTIYF.

The chain employs TRBV30 and TRBJ2-7; perhaps TRBD2 as D (6 bases). This CDR3 is 16 amino acids long. Per the germline V gene, CDR1 is GTSNPN and CDR2 is SVGIG (reference sequence). V lost 2 bases and J lost 2, with 19 bases in between. CDR3 region: CAWSPYGGALTYEQYF. CDR3 in DNA: TGTGCCTGGAGTCCCTACGGCGGGGCGCTCACCTACGAGCAGTACTTC.

V is TRBV12-3 or TRBV12-4 and J is TRBJ2-7; D not resolved. V was clipped by 6 bases and J by 3 bases, with 12 bases between them. This CDR3 is built from 13 residues. The CDR3 here is CASRVGPIYEQYF. CDR3 coding DNA: TGTGCCAGCAGGGTCGGACCGATCTACGAGCAGTACTTC.

The chain is built from TRBV12-5 and TRBJ2-1; 7 bases fit TRBD2. Trimming at V came to 3 bases and at J to 6 bases, leaving 14 bases not matched to a gene. The CDR3 length is 17 residues. Germline assignment: CDR1 LGHNT and CDR2 FRNRAP. The CDR3 reads CASGLSTGSGTINEQFF. In nucleotides, the CDR3 is TGTGCTAGTGGTTTAAGTACAGGTTCCGGGACTATCAATGAGCAGTTCTTC.

This clone was observed a handful of times. The V gene is TRBV5-1, the J gene TRBJ2-1; no clear D. This CDR3 region has 14 residues. The V gene lost 6 bases and the J gene lost 10 bases, with 20 bases spanning the gap. Germline V gene lookup returns CDR1 SGHRS and CDR2 YFSETQ. CDR3 amino acids: CASTLSVGRTEQFF. For the CDR3, the DNA is TGCGCCAGCACCCTTTCGGTGGGCAGGACCGAGCAGTTCTTC.

The V and J genes are TRBV11-2 and TRBJ2-5; 7 positions agree with TRBD1. Germline V gives CDR1 SGHAT, CDR2 FQNNGV. The CDR3 spans 16 residues. J gave up 5 bases and V 1 base, and 10 bases lay outside the gene matches. CDR3 residues: CASSLGRDSRMETQYF. The CDR3 bases are TGTGCCAGCAGCTTAGGTCGGGACAGTCGGATGGAGACCCAGTACTTC. Combining the CDR3 with reference TRBV11-2 and TRBJ2-5 gives the whole variable domain EAGVAQSPRYKIIEKRQSVAFWCNPISGHATLYWYQQILGQGPKLLIQFQNNGVVDDSQLPKDRFSAERLKGVDSTLKIQPAKLEDSAVYLCASSLGRDSRMETQYFGPGTRLLVL.

V usage is TRBV7-2 and J usage is TRBJ2-7; D perhaps matches TRBD1 (7 bases). The germline V gene encodes CDR1 SGHTA and CDR2 FQGNSA. Trimming stripped 1 base from V and 1 base from J, with 14 bases between. The CDR3 has 16 amino acids. CDR3 nucleotide sequence: TGTGCCAGCAGCTTAGTGGAGGGGGCTTATTCCTACGAGCAGTACTTC. It codes for CASSLVEGAYSYEQYF.

The V call is TRBV5-6, the J call TRBJ2-2; TRBD1 matches 7 bases. Germline-derived CDR1 and CDR2 are SGHDT and YYEEEE. CDR3 length: 13 residues. Trimming at V came to 4 bases and at J to 5 bases, leaving 2 bases not matched to a gene. CDR3 DNA: TGTGCCAGCAGCCCGACAGGGACCGGGGAGCTGTTTTTT. It encodes CASSPTGTGELFF.

J is TRBJ2-1 and V is TRBV6-5; D is uncertain. CDR1 is MNHEY, CDR2 SVGAGI, per germline. CDR3 length: 11 amino acids. The V end was cut by 2 bases, the J end by 8 bases, with 4 bases between. CDR3 region: CASSYGDEQFF. In DNA form, the CDR3 reads TGTGCCAGCAGTTACGGAGATGAGCAGTTCTTC.

J is TRBJ1-4 and V is TRBV30; D is uncertain. From germline, CDR1 is GTSNPN and CDR2 SVGIG (reference sequence). The V gene lost 4 bases and the J gene lost 4 bases, with 7 bases spanning the gap. The CDR3 contains 12 residues. CDR3 amino acids: CAWNGNNEKLFF. CDR3 DNA: TGTGCCTGGAACGGGAATAATGAAAAACTGTTTTTT.

The rearrangement joins TRBV5-1 to TRBJ1-2, with no clear D. The CDR3 is 15 residues long. CDR1 is SGHRS and CDR2 is YFSETQ in the germline V gene. V gave up 0 bases and J gave up 4 bases, with 13 bases separating them. This CDR3 reads CASSLVAAQSYGYTF. The DNA of the CDR3 is TGCGCCAGCAGCTTGGTGGCAGCCCAGAGCTATGGCTACACCTTC.

CDR3 DNA: TGTGCCAGTAGTATAGAGAGGACTAGCGGGCTCTACAATGAGCAGTTCTTC. Encoded protein: CASSIERTSGLYNEQFF. The genes are TRBV19 and TRBJ2-1; 11 bases line up with TRBD2. After removal of 0 bases from V and 3 bases from J, the junction contained 4 bases not matched to a gene. The CDR3 length is 17 residues. Germline V gives CDR1 LNHDA, CDR2 SQIVND (reference sequence).